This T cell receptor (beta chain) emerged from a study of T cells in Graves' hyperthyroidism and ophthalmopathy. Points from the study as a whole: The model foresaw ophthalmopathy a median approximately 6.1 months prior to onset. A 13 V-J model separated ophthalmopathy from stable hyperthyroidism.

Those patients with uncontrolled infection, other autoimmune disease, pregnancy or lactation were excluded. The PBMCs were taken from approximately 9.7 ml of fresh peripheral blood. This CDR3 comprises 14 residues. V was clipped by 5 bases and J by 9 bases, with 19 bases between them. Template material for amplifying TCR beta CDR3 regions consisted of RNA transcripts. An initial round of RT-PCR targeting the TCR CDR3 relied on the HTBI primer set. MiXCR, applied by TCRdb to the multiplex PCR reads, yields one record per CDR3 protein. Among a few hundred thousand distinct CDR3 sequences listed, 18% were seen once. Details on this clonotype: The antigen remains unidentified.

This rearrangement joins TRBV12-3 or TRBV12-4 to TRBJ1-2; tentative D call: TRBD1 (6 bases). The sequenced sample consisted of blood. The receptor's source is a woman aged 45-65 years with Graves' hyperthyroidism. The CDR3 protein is CASSPHTGLDSYTF. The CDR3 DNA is TGTGCCAGCAGTCCACATACAGGGTTAGATAGCTACACCTTC.